This record looks at one TCR beta chain sequence and its context. Its target antigen remains unknown. Nothing much larger sits one base from this clone, and base qualities are not available. The V and J ends are trimmed by 1 base and 5 bases, leaving 9 bases between them. According to the germline V gene, CDR1 reads SGHDT and CDR2 reads YYEEEE. The CDR3 starts with the cysteine, ends with the phenylalanine, and has 13 residues. Kept here is only the CDR3 DNA, which spans 39 bases and is read in frame from base 1. This specimen belongs to a study of blood T cell repertoires in COVID-19 (dated by TCRdb to 2018 to 2021). Some background on the complete study: The collaborator samples originated in the United States, Italy and Spain and spanned the acute and convalescent phases of COVID-19. The samples were drawn from the first 160 participants of the ongoing ImmuneRACE study and from over a thousand subjects provided by 6 global collaborators. The sample metadata nearly always contained a de-identified subject ID, COVID-19 status, age in years and sex. Where available, HLA class I and class II types were taken from metadata supplied by the sample provider and were not determined by assay-based typing. The repertoires were released in a freely available public database meant as a resource for research on the immune response to SARS-CoV-2. The prospective study material was composed of cDNA or gDNA derived from T cells, B-cell-depleted T cells, or PBMCs. Deeply sampled blood TCRbeta repertoires from subjects exposed to, actively infected with, or recovered from COVID-19 were included in the dataset. Overall results and qualifications from the work: The quantity of clinical and demographic metadata differed by source and by participant and was supplied without curation.

Collaborating institutions collected whole blood in K2EDTA tubes following their own protocols. For TCRbeta analysis, collaborators shipped samples as frozen whole blood, isolated PBMCs, or DNA extracted from either of those sample types. The immunoSEQ Assay, a bias-controlled multiplex PCR, was used to amplify TCRbeta CDR3 regions from genomic DNA. Turning to the authors' computational methods: Nucleated cell counts per sample were estimated from amplification of reference gene primers within the assay. Sequence reads were collapsed and filtered to measure the absolute abundance of every unique TCRbeta CDR3 rearrangement. For each sample, productive Simpson clonality was calculated as the square root of Simpson's diversity index across productive rearrangements. TCRdb stores this immuneACCESS table with in-frame sequences only. Part of the clones is absent; in the studies checked, under half of the shortfall reflects unresolved V genes, and no reason is known for the rest. Clone size and the V and J calls come from that table; the DNA yielded D and trimming. The sample table shows 210,000 or so clones, and around 84% are seen once. The ten largest clones take up 15% to 20% of the sample.

The specimen was peripheral blood. The rearranged chain carries TRBV5-6 and TRBJ2-5; D gene: possibly TRBD2, on 6 matching bases. This clonotype originated in a woman over 75 with active or convalescent COVID-19. The bases are TGTGCCAGCAGCTTGTATCGGGGGGAGACCCAGTACTTC. It translates to CASSLYRGETQYF.